These 25 T cell receptor beta chains were all obtained from the same sample, sequenced in a study of cytomegalovirus exposure and HLA in healthy donors. Primers included in the PCR were 60 Vbeta and 13 Jbeta primers. Assay used: immunoSEQ multiplex PCR; TCRdb lists only in-frame clones, some missing. The data show about 170,000 clones, roughly 79% seen once. The sequencing input was PBMCs. These receptor sequences come from a woman aged 25 to 45 in good health and CMV-seropositive.

This rearrangement joins TRBV7-2 to TRBJ1-2; D uncertain. Trimming cost V 5 bases and J 8 bases, with 18 bases left between them. The CDR3 totals 14 residues. Per germline, CDR1 SGHTA and CDR2 FQGNSA. The CDR3 protein is CASSRRWDSGGYTF. Here the CDR3 DNA reads TGTGCCAGCAGCCGACGCTGGGATTCGGGGGGCTACACCTTC.

This chain connects TRBV30 to TRBJ1-1; tentatively, D is TRBD1 (5 bases). The V gene's germline CDR1 is GTSNPN and CDR2 SVGIG (reference sequence). The CDR3 has 13 amino acids. V lost 6 bases and J lost 2, with 13 bases in between. Here the CDR3 DNA reads TGTGCCTGCCTAGGGGTCTTTAACACTGAAGCTTTCTTT. It yields the protein CACLGVFNTEAFF.

V and J are TRBV29-1 and TRBJ1-1; D remains unclear. V dropped 7 bases and J dropped 0 bases, with 12 bases sitting between them. The CDR3 spans 13 residues. Germline V gene data show CDR1 as SQVTM and CDR2 as ANQGSEA. This CDR3 is CSAAAAMNTEAFF. The CDR3 DNA is TGCAGCGCCGCGGCAGCTATGAACACTGAAGCTTTCTTT. The full variable domain, rest sourced from reference TRBV29-1 and TRBJ1-1, is SAVISQKPSRDICQRGTSLTIQCQVDSQVTMMFWYRQQPGQSLTLIATANQGSEATYESGFVIDKFPISRPNLTFSTLTVSNMSPEDSSIYLCSAAAAMNTEAFFGQGTRLTVV.

The chain couples TRBV27 to TRBJ1-3; a possible D gene is TRBD1 (5 bases). Per germline, CDR1 MNHEY and CDR2 SMNVEV (reference sequence). Between the trimmed V and J ends, which lost 4 bases and 0 bases, there was a span of 16 bases. The CDR3 sequence is 17 residues long. In DNA form, the CDR3 reads TGTGCCAGCAGTTCCTCCTCGGGGGGACTCTCTGGAAACACCATATATTTT. Residues: CASSSSSGGLSGNTIYF.

This clone came up a few times. The chain employs TRBV27 and TRBJ2-7, with 7 bases that match TRBD2. This CDR3 comprises 17 residues. V dropped 4 bases and J dropped 0; count of bases not matched to a gene: 12. Germline CDR1 MNHEY, CDR2 SMNVEV (reference sequence). The DNA for the CDR3 is TGTGCCAGCAGTTCGGCTGTGCGGGGGTCCCCCTCCTACGAGCAGTACTTC. Translation: CASSSAVRGSPSYEQYF.

This sequence joins TRBV6-5 and TRBJ1-2; TRBD1 matches at 7 bases. Trimming took 4 bases from V and 6 from J; bases not matched to a gene: 8. Germline-derived CDR1 and CDR2 are MNHEY and SVGAGI. The CDR3 is 14 residues long. The CDR3 here is CASSSQGWDNGYTF. As DNA, the CDR3 is TGTGCCAGCAGTTCACAGGGGTGGGATAATGGCTACACCTTC.

V usage is TRBV27 and J usage is TRBJ1-2, with 7 nucleotides matching TRBD1. CDR1 and CDR2 (germline): MNHEY, SMNVEV (reference sequence). This CDR3 has 14 residues. J lost 8 bases, V lost 2 bases, and 8 bases had no gene match. This CDR3 is CASSLTGAHGGYTF. CDR3 DNA sequence: TGTGCCAGCAGTTTAACAGGGGCCCATGGGGGCTACACCTTC.

This rearrangement joins TRBV5-4 to TRBJ2-7; TRBD2 aligns across 9 bases. The CDR3 covers 15 residues. V shed 4 bases and J 4 bases; nucleotides not matched to a gene: 9. The V gene's germline CDR1 is SGHNT and CDR2 YYREEE (reference sequence). As DNA, the CDR3 is TGTGCCAGCAGCATGGAACTAGCGGGCAGATACGAGCAGTACTTC. This gives the protein CASSMELAGRYEQYF.

The sample holds one count of this clone. The chain joins TRBV30 to TRBJ1-2; no clear D. With 0 bases removed from V and 4 bases from J, the gap between germline ends came to 9 bases. The length of the CDR3 is 13 residues. CDR1 is GTSNPN and CDR2 is SVGIG in the germline V gene (reference sequence). The CDR3 loop is CAWSVLIIYGYTF. The CDR3 DNA is TGTGCCTGGAGTGTACTGATCATCTATGGCTACACCTTC.

The genes are TRBV28 and TRBJ1-2; possible D gene TRBD1, 6 bases. The length of the CDR3 is 14 residues. Germline V CDR1 and CDR2: MDHEN, SYDVKM. With 6 bases removed from V and 8 bases from J, the gap between germline ends came to 19 bases. The CDR3 here is CASSPDGQPRGYTF. CDR3 coding DNA: TGTGCCAGCAGCCCCGACGGACAGCCCAGAGGCTACACCTTC.

This clone was counted only a few times. The J gene is TRBJ2-1, the V gene TRBV11-2, with 11 nucleotides matching TRBD2. CDR1 SGHAT and CDR2 FQNNGV come from the germline V gene. The V gene end was trimmed by 1 base and the J gene end by 7 bases; junction bases not matched to a gene: 0. The CDR3 runs 14 residues. The CDR3 region is CASSLGTSGNEQFF. The CDR3, as DNA: TGTGCCAGCAGCTTAGGGACTAGCGGGAATGAGCAGTTCTTC.

This sequence joins TRBV11-2 and TRBJ1-6, with a possible D match to TRBD1 (6 bases). V was pared by 0 bases and J by 13 bases, with 10 bases between. Germline CDR1 and CDR2: SGHAT and FQNNGV. CDR3 length equals 13 residues. The CDR3 is CASSLDRGTPLHF. The CDR3 bases are TGTGCCAGCAGCTTAGATAGGGGGACCCCCCTCCACTTT.

The sample holds many counts of this clone. This chain links TRBV7-6 with TRBJ1-3; D remains unclear. The germline V gene encodes CDR1 SGHVS and CDR2 FNYEAQ. This CDR3 has 16 residues. With 1 base removed from V and 0 bases from J, the gap between germline ends came to 10 bases. CDR3 amino acids: CASSLGEGSSGNTIYF. CDR3 coding DNA: TGTGCCAGCAGCTTAGGTGAGGGAAGCTCTGGAAACACCATATATTTT.

CDR3 bases: TGTGCCAGCAGTTTTGCGGGGTCGTCCTACAATGAGCAGTTCTTC. As protein: CASSFAGSSYNEQFF. The gene calls are TRBV6-5 and TRBJ2-1, with D perhaps matching TRBD2 (6 bases). This CDR3 contains 15 residues. Germline CDR1 reads MNHEY; CDR2 reads SVGAGI. Trimming shortened V by 4 bases and J by 1 base, and 11 bases separated the two germline ends.

This clone was seen a few times. The genes are TRBV6-5 and TRBJ1-4; TRBD1 matches 8 bases. Germline CDR1 is MNHEY and CDR2 is SVGAGI. The CDR3 spans 15 residues. V lost 5 bases, J lost 8 bases, and 10 bases stayed unmatched. CDR3 protein: CASSPQGAGEEKLFF. Here the CDR3 DNA reads TGTGCCAGCAGTCCTCAGGGGGCAGGGGAGGAAAAACTGTTTTTT.

The J gene is TRBJ1-1, the V gene TRBV10-3; no definite D call. The CDR3 covers 11 residues. The V end lost 10 bases, the J end lost 5 bases, and 11 bases lay between the germline ends. Germline V gene data show CDR1 as ENHRY and CDR2 as SYGVKD. This CDR3 reads CATSRVTEAFF. In DNA form, the CDR3 reads TGTGCCACTTCCCGGGTAACTGAAGCTTTCTTT.

The chain links TRBV2 to TRBJ1-1; weak D call: TRBD1 (6 bases). The CDR3 length is 13 residues. V was pared by 4 bases and J by 1 base, with 7 bases between. The germline V gene has CDR1 SNHLY and CDR2 FYNNEI. CDR3 coding DNA: TGTGCCAGCAGTGGACAGGAGAACACTGAAGCTTTCTTT. It codes for CASSGQENTEAFF.

The chain is built from TRBV5-6 and TRBJ2-5; TRBD1 might be the D (5 bases). CDR1 and CDR2 from the germline V gene are SGHDT and YYEEEE. The V end lost 2 bases, the J end lost 2 bases, and 10 bases lay between the germline ends. The CDR3 is 14 residues long. CDR3 coding DNA: TGTGCCAGCAGCTTCGGGCAGGGACAAGAGACCCAGTACTTC. Translating gives CASSFGQGQETQYF. The full variable domain, in which reference TRBV5-6 and TRBJ2-5 provide the parts outside the CDR3, is DAGVTQSPTHLIKTRGQQVTLRCSPKSGHDTVSWYQQALGQGPQFIFQYYEEEERQRGNFPDRFSGHQFPNYSSELNVNALLLGDSALYLCASSFGQGQETQYFGPGTRLLVL.

Written as DNA, the CDR3 is TGTGCCTGGAGTACCGGGACAGGGGGCTATCAGCCCCAGCATTTT. Its translation is CAWSTGTGGYQPQHF. The rearrangement uses TRBV30 and TRBJ1-5, with TRBD1 identical over 12 bases. With V trimmed by 2 bases and J by 5 bases, 4 bases remained unmatched. This CDR3 has 15 amino acids. Germline V CDR1 and CDR2: GTSNPN, SVGIG (reference sequence).

This clone showed up just a few times. This chain connects TRBV13 to TRBJ1-1; tentatively, D is TRBD1 (5 bases). Germline CDR1 reads PRHDT; CDR2 reads FYEKMQ (reference sequence). Trimming shortened V by 3 bases and J by 1 base, and 12 bases separated the two germline ends. CDR3 size: 15 residues. CDR3 DNA: TGTGCCAGCAGCTTTAGGGTGACAGCGAACACTGAAGCTTTCTTT. Residues: CASSFRVTANTEAFF.

The chain carries TRBV2 and TRBJ2-7, with 10 nucleotides matching TRBD2. V shed 8 bases, J shed 2 bases, and the junction held 6 bases outside the gene matches. CDR1 is SNHLY and CDR2 is FYNNEI in the germline V gene. The CDR3 consists of 14 residues. The CDR3 here is CASREREGPYEQYF. CDR3 nucleotide sequence: TGTGCCAGCCGGGAGCGGGAGGGACCCTACGAGCAGTACTTC.

The rearrangement joins TRBV5-1 to TRBJ1-4, with D unclear. Germline CDR1 is SGHRS and CDR2 is YFSETQ. The CDR3 is made up of 15 amino acids. Trimming removed 2 bases at V and 0 bases at J, with 8 bases between. The CDR3 DNA follows: TGCGCCAGCAGCTTAACAGCAACAACTAATGAAAAACTGTTTTTT. As protein: CASSLTATTNEKLFF.

This rearrangement joins TRBV7-9 to TRBJ2-3; D ambiguous. The germline V gene encodes CDR1 SEHNR and CDR2 FQNEAQ (reference sequence). This CDR3 spans 15 amino acids. V gave up 7 bases and J gave up 0 bases, with 14 bases separating them. The CDR3 loop is CASNLDSDSTDTQYF. The CDR3 bases are TGTGCCAGCAACCTTGACTCTGATAGCACAGATACGCAGTATTTT.

This chain uses TRBV5-4 with TRBJ1-6; D not certain. This CDR3 comprises 14 residues. The germline V gene has CDR1 SGHNT and CDR2 YYREEE (reference sequence). Trimming pared 0 bases from V and 5 bases from J, leaving 6 bases between. The CDR3 DNA is TGTGCCAGCAGCTTGGGTCGGGATAATTCACCCCTCCACTTT. Protein: CASSLGRDNSPLHF.

The gene calls are TRBV25-1 and TRBJ2-3, with D uncertain. Germline V gene lookup returns CDR1 MGHDK and CDR2 SYGVNS. CDR3 length: 14 residues. The V end lost 10 bases, the J end lost 0 bases, and 14 bases lay between the germline ends. The CDR3 loop reads CATSIWPSTDTQYF. CDR3 nucleotide sequence: TGTGCCACCTCGATTTGGCCTAGCACAGATACGCAGTATTTT.